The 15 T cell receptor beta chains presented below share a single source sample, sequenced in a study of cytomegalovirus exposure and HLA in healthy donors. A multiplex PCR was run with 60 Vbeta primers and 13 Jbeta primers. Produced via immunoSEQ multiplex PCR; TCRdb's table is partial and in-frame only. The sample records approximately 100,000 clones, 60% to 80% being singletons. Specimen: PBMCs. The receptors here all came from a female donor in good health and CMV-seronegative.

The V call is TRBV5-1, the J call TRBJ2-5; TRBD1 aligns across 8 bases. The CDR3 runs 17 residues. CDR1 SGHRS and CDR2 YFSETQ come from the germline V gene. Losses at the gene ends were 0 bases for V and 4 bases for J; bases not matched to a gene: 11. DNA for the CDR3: TGCGCCAGCAGCTTGGGTATAGGACAGGGTTGGGGAGAGACCCAGTACTTC. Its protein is CASSLGIGQGWGETQYF.

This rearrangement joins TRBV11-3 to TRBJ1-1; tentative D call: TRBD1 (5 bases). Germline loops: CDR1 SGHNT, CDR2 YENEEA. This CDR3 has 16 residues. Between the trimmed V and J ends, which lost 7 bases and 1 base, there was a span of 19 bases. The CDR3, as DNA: TGTGCCAGCACCCCGGGGCGGGGGTTTGCGAACACTGAAGCTTTCTTT. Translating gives CASTPGRGFANTEAFF.

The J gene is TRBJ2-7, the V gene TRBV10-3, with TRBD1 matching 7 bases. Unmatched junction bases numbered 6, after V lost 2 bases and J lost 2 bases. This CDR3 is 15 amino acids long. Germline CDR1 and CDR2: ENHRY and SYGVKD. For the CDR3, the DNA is TGTGCCATCAGTGAGAACTCGGACAGGACCTACGAGCAGTACTTC. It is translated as CAISENSDRTYEQYF.

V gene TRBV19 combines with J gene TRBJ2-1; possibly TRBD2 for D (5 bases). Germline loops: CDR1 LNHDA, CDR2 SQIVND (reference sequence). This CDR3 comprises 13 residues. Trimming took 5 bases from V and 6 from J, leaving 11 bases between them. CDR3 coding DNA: TGTGCCAGTAGTCCCCCCGGACTCAATGAGCAGTTCTTC. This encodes CASSPPGLNEQFF.

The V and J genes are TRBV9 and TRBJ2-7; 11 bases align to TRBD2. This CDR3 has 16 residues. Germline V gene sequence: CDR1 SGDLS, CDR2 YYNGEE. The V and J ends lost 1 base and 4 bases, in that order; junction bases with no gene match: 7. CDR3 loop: CASSVSTSGSEYEQYF. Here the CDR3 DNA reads TGTGCCAGCAGCGTATCAACTAGCGGGAGTGAGTACGAGCAGTACTTC. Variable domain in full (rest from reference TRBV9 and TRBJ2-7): DSGVTQTPKHLITATGQRVTLRCSPRSGDLSVYWYQQSLDQGLQFLIQYYNGEERAKGNILERFSAQQFPDLHSELNLSSLELGDSALYFCASSVSTSGSEYEQYFGPGTRLTVT.

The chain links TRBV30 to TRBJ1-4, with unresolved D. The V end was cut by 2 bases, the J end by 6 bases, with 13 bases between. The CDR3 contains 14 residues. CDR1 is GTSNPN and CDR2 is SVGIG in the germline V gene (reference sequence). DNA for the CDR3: TGTGCCTGGAGTACGGGGTGGGGAGATGAAAAACTGTTTTTT. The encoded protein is CAWSTGWGDEKLFF.

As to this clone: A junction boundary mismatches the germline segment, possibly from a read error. CDR3 coding DNA: TGTGCCGGCTCACAGGGGACAGGGGAACACACCGGGGAGCTGTTTTTT. This translates into CAGSQGTGEHTGELFF. The V gene is TRBV18, the J gene TRBJ2-2, with 10 bases lining up with TRBD1. This CDR3 has 16 residues. Per germline, CDR1 KGHSH and CDR2 LQKENI.

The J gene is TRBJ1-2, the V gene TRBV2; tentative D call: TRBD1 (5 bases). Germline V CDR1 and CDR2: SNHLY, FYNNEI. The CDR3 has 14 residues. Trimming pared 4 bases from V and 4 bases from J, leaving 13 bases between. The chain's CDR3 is CASSGEGRGYGYTF. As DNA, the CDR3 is TGTGCCAGCAGTGGGGAGGGGAGGGGCTATGGCTACACCTTC.

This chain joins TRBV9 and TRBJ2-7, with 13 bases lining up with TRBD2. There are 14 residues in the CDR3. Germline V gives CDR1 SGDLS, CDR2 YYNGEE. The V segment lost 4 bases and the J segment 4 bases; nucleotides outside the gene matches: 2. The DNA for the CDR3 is TGTGCCAGCAGCCCGACTAGCGGGGGGTACGAGCAGTACTTC. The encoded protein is CASSPTSGGYEQYF. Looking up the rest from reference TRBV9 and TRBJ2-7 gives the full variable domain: DSGVTQTPKHLITATGQRVTLRCSPRSGDLSVYWYQQSLDQGLQFLIQYYNGEERAKGNILERFSAQQFPDLHSELNLSSLELGDSALYFCASSPTSGGYEQYFGPGTRLTVT.

The CDR3 DNA follows: TGTGCCTGGAGCCGACAGGGGAACACTGAAGCTTTCTTT. Amino acid sequence: CAWSRQGNTEAFF. This chain links TRBV30 with TRBJ1-1, with TRBD1 matching over 7 bases. The CDR3 has 13 residues. Germline loops: CDR1 GTSNPN, CDR2 SVGIG (reference sequence). The ends lost 3 bases at V and 1 base at J; junction bases unmatched: 2.

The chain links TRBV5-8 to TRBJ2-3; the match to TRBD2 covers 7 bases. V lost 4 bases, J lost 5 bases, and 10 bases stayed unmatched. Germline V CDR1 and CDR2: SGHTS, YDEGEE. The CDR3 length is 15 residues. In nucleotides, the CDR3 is TGTGCCAGCAGCAGCGGGACCCCCCACGAAGATACGCAGTATTTT. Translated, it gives CASSSGTPHEDTQYF.

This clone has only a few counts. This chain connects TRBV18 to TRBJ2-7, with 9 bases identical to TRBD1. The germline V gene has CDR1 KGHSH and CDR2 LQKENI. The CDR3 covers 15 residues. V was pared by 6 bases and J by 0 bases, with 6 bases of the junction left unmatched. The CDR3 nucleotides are TGTGCCAGCTCCTCCGGGACAGGGAGCTCCTACGAGCAGTACTTC. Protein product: CASSSGTGSSYEQYF.

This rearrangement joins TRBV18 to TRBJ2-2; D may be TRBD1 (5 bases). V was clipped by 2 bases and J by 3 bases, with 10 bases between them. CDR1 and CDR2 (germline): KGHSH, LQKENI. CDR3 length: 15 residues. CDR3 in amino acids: CASSPRARDTGELFF. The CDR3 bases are TGTGCCAGCTCACCAAGAGCCAGGGACACCGGGGAGCTGTTTTTT.

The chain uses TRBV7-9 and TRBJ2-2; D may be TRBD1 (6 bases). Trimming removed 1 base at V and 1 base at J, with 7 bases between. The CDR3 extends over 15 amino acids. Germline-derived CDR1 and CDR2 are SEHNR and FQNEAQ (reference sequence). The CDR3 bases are TGTGCCAGCAGCTTAGGACAGGAGAACACCGGGGAGCTGTTTTTT. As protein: CASSLGQENTGELFF. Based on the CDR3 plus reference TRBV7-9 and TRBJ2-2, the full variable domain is DTGVSQNPRHKITKRGQNVTFRCDPISEHNRLYWYRQTLGQGPEFLTYFQNEAQLEKSRLLSDRFSAERPKGSFSTLEIQRTEQGDSAMYLCASSLGQENTGELFFGEGSRLTVL.

The CDR3: CASSGVGETQYF. For the CDR3, the DNA is TGCGCCAGTTCAGGGGTAGGCGAGACCCAGTACTTC. This chain uses TRBV10-2 with TRBJ2-5; perhaps TRBD1 as D (6 bases). Germline V gene sequence: CDR1 WSHSY, CDR2 SAAADI. Deletions cut 9 bases from V and 5 bases from J, with 13 bases between. This CDR3 is 12 amino acids long.